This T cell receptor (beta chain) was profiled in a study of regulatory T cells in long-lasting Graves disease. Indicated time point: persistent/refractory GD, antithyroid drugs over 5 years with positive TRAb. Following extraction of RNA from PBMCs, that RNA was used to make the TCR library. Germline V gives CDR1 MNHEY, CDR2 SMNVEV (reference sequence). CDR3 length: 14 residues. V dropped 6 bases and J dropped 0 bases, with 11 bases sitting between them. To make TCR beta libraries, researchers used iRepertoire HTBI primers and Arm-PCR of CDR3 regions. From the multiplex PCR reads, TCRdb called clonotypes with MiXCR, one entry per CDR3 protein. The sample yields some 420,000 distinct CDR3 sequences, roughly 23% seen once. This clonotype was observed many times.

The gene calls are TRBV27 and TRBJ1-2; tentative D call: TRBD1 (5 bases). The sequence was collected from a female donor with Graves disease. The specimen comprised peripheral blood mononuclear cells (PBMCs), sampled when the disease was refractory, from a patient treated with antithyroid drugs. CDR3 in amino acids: CASSPPGPNYGYTF. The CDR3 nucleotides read TGTGCCAGCAGCCCTCCGGGACCTAACTATGGCTACACCTTC.